The T cell receptor beta chain under discussion was sequenced for a study of blood T cells in healthy people across ages. Germline V lookup: CDR1 DFQATT, CDR2 SNEGSKA (reference sequence). Trimming took off 6 bases at V and 2 bases at J, with 17 bases between the two ends. The CDR3 extends over 14 amino acids. Combining a sample-barcoded 5' primer with a J-beta primer mix, a second PCR ran for roughly 6 to 12 cycles. TCRdb ran MiXCR on the 5' RACE reads and lists one entry per CDR3 protein. The table has fewer than 750,000 distinct CDR3 sequences, under 65% seen once; the top ten hold 13%. Sequencing was done on a sample of blood. The clonotype originates from a woman older than 75 in good health. This chain links TRBV20-1 with TRBJ2-7; maybe TRBD2 (6 bases). The CDR3 loop is CSASGGSYTYEQYF. The CDR3 DNA reads TGCAGTGCCTCAGGAGGGTCCTATACCTACGAGCAGTACTTC.